This T cell receptor (beta chain) was observed in a study of blood T cells in healthy people across ages. The trim removed 5 bases at V and 6 bases at J, leaving 10 bases unmatched. The germline gives CDR1 PRHDT, CDR2 FYEKMQ (reference sequence). There are 15 residues in the CDR3. The second PCR ran about 6 to 11 cycles with a sample-barcoded 5' primer and J-beta primers. TCRdb reanalysed the 5' RACE reads using MiXCR and keeps one entry per CDR3 protein. The repertoire holds just over 800,000 distinct CDR3 sequences, with around two thirds as singletons. Input material: blood. The TCR was taken from a man aged 30 to 45 in good health. J is TRBJ2-4 and V is TRBV13; 7 bases are shared with TRBD1. The CDR3 sequence: CASSPRQGEGNIQYF. Here the CDR3 DNA reads TGTGCCAGCAGCCCCAGACAGGGCGAAGGAAACATTCAGTACTTC.